The present T cell receptor (beta chain) was sequenced within a study of T cells in Graves' hyperthyroidism and ophthalmopathy. It was RNA transcripts that yielded the amplified TCR beta CDR3 regions. Using the HTBI primer set, a first-round RT-PCR was run on the TCR CDR3. TCRdb itself ran the multiplex PCR reads through MiXCR, one entry per CDR3 protein. This sample has under 400,000 distinct CDR3 sequences; approximately 15% occur once, and the top ten carry 25% to 30%. Recently diagnosed hyperthyroidism of less than 2 months' duration affected patients aged 18 to 65. General study points: Ophthalmopathy was predicted by the model a median of around 5.9 months ahead of onset. Most thyroid-expanded clonotypes above 0.001 were also found in blood. Separating ophthalmopathy from stable hyperthyroidism was achieved by a 13 V-J model.

This clonotype was observed many times. The antigen remains unidentified. V was pared by 5 bases and J by 3 bases, with 6 bases of the junction left unmatched. Germline V gene lookup returns CDR1 MNHNS and CDR2 SASEGT. CDR3 length: 15 amino acids. This sequence originates from a woman under 30 with Graves' hyperthyroidism that later progressed to Graves' ophthalmopathy. The chain joins TRBV6-1 to TRBJ2-7, with 11 nucleotides matching TRBD2. The sequenced material came from blood. The CDR3, as DNA: TGTGCCAGCAGTTCTGCCGGGACTAGCGGCTACGAGCAGTACTTC. Residues: CASSSAGTSGYEQYF.